Below are 12 T cell receptor beta chains sequenced from a single sample in a study of blood T cells in healthy people across ages. Combining a sample-barcoded 5' primer with a J-beta primer mix, a second PCR ran for 7 to 11 cycles. TCRdb re-called the 5' RACE reads with MiXCR, one entry per CDR3 protein. The sample records 1,100,000 or so distinct CDR3 sequences, 40% to 50% being singletons. The sample consisted of blood. The receptor source for this set is an older woman in good health.

Only a few counts were recorded for this clonotype. The chain couples TRBV2 to TRBJ2-5, with TRBD2 identical over 9 bases. The V gene end was trimmed by 8 bases and the J gene end by 3 bases; junction bases not matched to a gene: 10. CDR3 length: 15 amino acids. Per the germline V gene, CDR1 is SNHLY and CDR2 is FYNNEI. The CDR3 region is CASAGLAGREETQYF. DNA for the CDR3: TGTGCCAGCGCTGGCCTAGCGGGAAGGGAAGAGACCCAGTACTTC.

The chain employs TRBV20-1 and TRBJ2-5; 13 nucleotides align to TRBD2. The J call may not be correct, given that the DNA end is closer to TRBJ2-7. Per germline, CDR1 DFQATT and CDR2 SNEGSKA (reference sequence). This CDR3 region has 14 residues. In nucleotides, the CDR3 is TGCAGTGCGATACTACTAGCGGGAGGGAACGAGCAGTACTTC. As protein: CSAILLAGGNEQYF.

This clonotype was recorded only once. This may be a read error: a much more frequent sequence differs by one nucleotide. The V and J genes are TRBV21-1 and TRBJ2-7. TRBV21-1 is a known pseudogene. The CDR3 consists of 15 residues. DNA for the CDR3: TGTGCCGGCAGCAATTTGCGGAAGAGCTCCTACGAGCAGTACTTC. Protein: CAGSNLRKSSYEQYF.

This clonotype has just a few counts. The DNA for the CDR3 is TGTGCCAGCAGTGAAGCGGGGTGGGGGGAGTATGAAGATACGCAGTATTTT. This encodes CASSEAGWGEYEDTQYF. The chain uses TRBV6-1 and TRBJ2-3, with D maybe TRBD2 (6 bases). The CDR3 extends over 17 amino acids. Germline V lookup: CDR1 MNHNS, CDR2 SASEGT. Trimming removed 0 bases at V and 5 bases at J, with 18 bases between.

The chain carries TRBV6-6 and TRBJ1-2; D gene ambiguous. The CDR3 covers 13 residues. The germline V gene has CDR1 MNHNY and CDR2 SVGAGI (reference sequence). Trimming took 5 bases from V and 6 from J, leaving 13 bases between them. The CDR3 sequence is CASSPARTHGYTF. DNA for the CDR3: TGTGCCAGCAGTCCGGCCCGAACCCATGGCTACACCTTC.

This clonotype was recorded only once. V usage is TRBV18 and J usage is TRBJ1-4; 9 nucleotides align to TRBD1. The germline V gene encodes CDR1 KGHSH and CDR2 LQKENI. Germline trimming cut 2 bases from V and 7 bases from J; bases unmatched to any gene: 5. This CDR3 is 15 amino acids long. This CDR3 reads CASSPRQGGSEKLFF. In nucleotides, the CDR3 is TGTGCCAGCTCACCAAGACAGGGGGGGAGTGAAAAACTGTTTTTT.

As regards this clonotype: At one end the junction does not follow the germline gene, possibly because of a read error. The rearrangement links TRBV12-3 or TRBV12-4 to TRBJ2-7, with 7 nucleotides matching TRBD2. The CDR3 is 15 amino acids. Here the CDR3 DNA reads TGTGCCAGCAGTCCCCCGGGACTCCCAACTAGCGAGCAGTGCTTC. Translating it yields CASSPPGLPTSEQCF.

This clonotype was seen once. A read error is possible here, since a much larger clone lies one base away. V and J are TRBV14 and TRBJ2-3; D not certain. In germline, CDR1 is SGHDN, CDR2 FVKESK. The CDR3 has 13 residues. V was pared by 1 base and J by 2 bases, with 4 bases between. In DNA, the CDR3 is TGTGCCAGCAGCCAAGCTTTCACAGATACGCAGTATTTT. Encoded protein: CASSQAFTDTQYF.

This clonotype was detected a few times. The chain carries TRBV7-6 and TRBJ2-3, with D unclear. Germline CDR1 reads SGHVS; CDR2 reads FNYEAQ. Trimming left V 1 base short and J 4 bases short, with 9 bases between. This CDR3 spans 14 amino acids. The DNA for the CDR3 is TGTGCCAGCAGCTTAGAATCAGGCGCAGATACGCAGTATTTT. It translates to CASSLESGADTQYF.

This clonotype was counted between two and nine times. The CDR3 coding sequence is TGTGCCAGCAGCCCCCGCCCTAGGACCATTCAGTGGTATGGCTACACCTTC. Translated: CASSPRPRTIQWYGYTF. The gene calls are TRBV3-1 and TRBJ1-2; D call uncertain. Trimming stripped 4 bases from V and 5 bases from J, with 23 bases between. This CDR3 spans 17 amino acids. The germline gives CDR1 LGHDT, CDR2 YNNKEL (reference sequence).

This clonotype was counted a few times. The genes are TRBV12-5 and TRBJ2-5; TRBD2 agrees at 7 bases. This CDR3 is built from 14 residues. V lost 5 bases, J lost 2 bases, and 5 bases stayed unmatched. Per germline, CDR1 LGHNT and CDR2 FRNRAP. The CDR3 coding sequence is TGTGCTAGTGGTACGCAGCGGGGACAAGAGACCCAGTACTTC. Encoded protein: CASGTQRGQETQYF.

This sequence joins TRBV10-3 and TRBJ2-5; weak D call: TRBD2 (6 bases). The CDR3 totals 15 residues. CDR1 and CDR2 (germline): ENHRY, SYGVKD. V dropped 0 bases and J dropped 1 base, with 9 bases sitting between them. Here the CDR3 DNA reads TGTGCCATCAGTGAGTCTGGGAGGTTCCAAGAGACCCAGTACTTC. Encoded protein: CAISESGRFQETQYF.